These T cell receptor beta chains were read from a single sample in a study of human T cells and chemical hapten exposure. Via MiXCR, TCRdb re-called the RACE reads, giving one row per CDR3 protein. The data contain about 98,000 distinct CDR3 sequences, 10% to 14% of them singletons. This material consisted of whole blood, taken in connection with sensitization to the hapten diphenylcyclopropenone (DPC). These TCRs come from a woman aged 55-75 years with alopecia areata. Some clones in this sample may be carry-over from other donors' samples. Both conserved end residues are part of each CDR3. Fields, in order: D gene, J gene, clone size, V gene, CDR3 protein, CDR3 DNA. D genes are given only for firm matches. Clone size is not always given. Where it is, it says once, few, many or a class for expanded clones.

TRBD1 | TRBJ2-7 | few | TRBV30 | CAWSVPQGAHDEQYF | TGTGCCTGGAGTGTACCCCAGGGGGCCCACGACGAGCAGTACTTC
NA | TRBJ2-1 | many | TRBV29-1 | CSVERSSYNEQFF | TGCAGCGTTGAACGTTCTTCCTACAATGAGCAGTTCTTC
NA | TRBJ2-7 | many | TRBV6-5 | CASSYLGEQYF | TGTGCCAGCAGTTACTTAGGGGAGCAGTACTTC
NA | TRBJ1-2 | NA | TRBV1 | CTSSQDEINYGYTF | TGCACCAGCAGCCAAGATGAGATTAACTATGGCTACACCTTC
NA | TRBJ1-1 | NA | TRBV10-3 | CAISRGTTINTEAFF | TGTGCCATCTCGAGGGGCACGACCATAAACACTGAAGCTTTCTTT
NA | TRBJ1-5 | many | TRBV7-2 | CVTQADLSQPQHF | TGTGTCACCCAGGCAGACCTTTCTCAGCCCCAGCATTTT
NA | TRBJ2-5 | few | TRBV2 | CASGPVGQETQYF | TGTGCCAGCGGACCGGTCGGCCAAGAGACCCAGTACTTC
NA | TRBJ2-1 | few | TRBV7-9 | CASSPHGGVGNEQFF | TGTGCCAGCAGCCCCCACGGAGGGGTTGGCAATGAGCAGTTCTTC
TRBD1 | TRBJ1-2 | few | TRBV18 | CASSATGTGSDYGYTF | TGTGCCAGCTCAGCTACCGGGACAGGGTCTGACTATGGCTACACCTTC
NA | TRBJ2-3 | NA | TRBV7-8 | CASRKRGAAPTDTQYF | TGTGCCAGCAGGAAACGTGGCGCGGCCCCCACAGATACGCAGTATTTT
TRBD1 | TRBJ2-3 | few | TRBV14 | CASSLQTGVLGTDTQYF | TGTGCCAGCAGCCTCCAGACAGGGGTGCTGGGCACAGATACGCAGTATTTT
TRBD2 | TRBJ2-1 | few | TRBV20-1 | CSARQTSGGANEQFF | TGCAGTGCTAGACAAACTAGCGGGGGGGCCAATGAGCAGTTCTTC
NA | TRBJ2-2 | many | TRBV20-1 | CSARTTGVLIGELFF | TGCAGTGCTAGAACCACCGGGGTACTAATCGGGGAGCTGTTTTTT
TRBD2 | TRBJ2-1 | few | TRBV4-1 | CASSQVWRGGPYNEQFF | TGCGCCAGCAGCCAAGTCTGGCGGGGGGGACCTTACAATGAGCAGTTCTTC
NA | TRBJ2-7 | NA | TRBV11-2 | CASCINRASSYEQYF | TGTGCCAGCTGTATCAACAGGGCCTCGTCCTACGAGCAGTACTTC
NA | TRBJ2-1 | few | TRBV7-9 | CASSRRGGTDFYNEQFF | TGTGCCAGCAGCCGGAGAGGCGGGACAGATTTTTACAATGAGCAGTTCTTC
NA | TRBJ1-1 | many | TRBV6-4 | CASSLQMNTEAFF | TGTGCCAGCAGCTTACAGATGAACACTGAAGCTTTCTTT
NA | TRBJ1-2 | many | TRBV7-9 | CASSLAPRTAGYTF | TGTGCCAGCAGCTTAGCGCCAAGGACAGCCGGCTACACCTTC
TRBD1 | TRBJ2-7 | NA | TRBV6-6 | CASSFLDRGGEQYF | TGTGCCAGCAGTTTCCTGGACAGGGGTGGCGAGCAGTACTTC
NA | TRBJ2-5 | NA | TRBV7-9 | CASTRTGGGETQYF | TGTGCCAGCACACGGACAGGAGGGGGAGAGACCCAGTACTTC
TRBD1 | TRBJ2-6 | few | TRBV10-3 | CATGTGESGANVLTF | TGTGCCACCGGGACAGGGGAATCTGGGGCCAACGTCCTGACTTTC
NA | TRBJ1-5 | many | TRBV19 | CASSSRPGILSNQPQHF | TGTGCCAGTAGTAGCCGGCCTGGAATCCTTAGCAATCAGCCCCAGCATTTT
TRBD1 | TRBJ1-1 | NA | TRBV7-9 | CASSFHPIQGRLGINTEAFF | TGTGCCAGCAGCTTCCACCCTATACAGGGGAGATTGGGAATAAACACTGAAGCTTTCTTT